This entry concerns a single T cell receptor (beta chain). Its antigen is unknown. Repertoires were generated with immunoSEQ multiplex PCR, while TCRdb's copy carries only in-frame clones and drops some. The repertoire has some 50,000 clones, around 74% of them found once; the top ten carry around 8.1%. This sample is part of a study of vaccination effects on CD4 cells after COVID-19. Study-wide background: A couple of convalescent patients each provided a sample, at 16 days and at one week before vaccination.

After less than 11 days in culture, the CD4+ T cells were isolated. The authors replaced half the medium with IL-2 medium on days 3 and 7. General study results and limits: At late timepoints after vaccination, vaccine- and infection-induced clones shrank markedly. Recruitment yielded few convalescent patients, and the study had no early post-infection timepoints.

This specimen was CD4+ T cells from PBMCs cultured without peptide, taken before COVID-19 vaccination. The sequence derives from a human donor who had a prior SARS-CoV-2 infection.

The CDR3, as DNA: TGTGCCTGGAGTACTACAGGGGTCCAGAACGAGCAGTACTTC. This translates into CAWSTTGVQNEQYF. J is TRBJ2-7 and V is TRBV30, with TRBD1 matching over 7 bases. Per germline, CDR1 GTSNPN and CDR2 SVGIG (reference sequence). The CDR3 spans 14 residues. The trim removed 2 bases at V and 5 bases at J, leaving 9 bases unmatched.